These 10 T cell receptor beta chains were all obtained from the same sample, sequenced in a study of blood T cell repertoires in COVID-19. Here immunoSEQ multiplex PCR was the method, and the copy in TCRdb shows in-frame clones only, minus some. The table shows approximately 190,000 clones, with roughly four fifths occurring only once. The sequenced material came from peripheral blood. The source of these receptors is a woman in her thirties or forties with acute or convalescent COVID-19.

This clone has just one count. The chain has TRBV10-2 and TRBJ1-2; D gene ambiguous. The CDR3 sequence is 15 residues long. V was shortened by 11 bases and J by 7 bases, with 26 bases between the two germline ends. The V gene's germline CDR1 is WSHSY and CDR2 SAAADI. The CDR3 DNA sequence: TGCGCCGCCCTGGTGTCCCTCGGGAGTACGGTTGGCTACACCTTC. Translating gives CAALVSLGSTVGYTF.

This clone was recorded a few times. This rearrangement joins TRBV27 to TRBJ2-1, with D uncertain. V was clipped by 4 bases and J by 12 bases, with 13 bases between them. The CDR3 sequence is 12 residues long. Germline assignment: CDR1 MNHEY and CDR2 SMNVEV (reference sequence). Here the CDR3 reads CASSSAPPGQFF. Written as DNA, the CDR3 is TGTGCCAGCAGTTCCGCCCCCCCGGGGCAGTTCTTC.

This chain joins TRBV21-1 and TRBJ2-2; the table's D call TRBD1 went unverified against the DNA. TRBV21-1 is a listed pseudogene. The CDR3 is made up of 18 amino acids. CDR3 residues: CASSKAKEGTGDTGELFF. The CDR3 nucleotides read TGTGCCAGCAGCAAAGCGAAGGAGGGGACAGGGGACACCGGGGAGCTGTTTTTT.

This clone was seen just once. The chain employs TRBV27 and TRBJ2-2, with D maybe TRBD2 (6 bases). From germline, CDR1 is MNHEY and CDR2 SMNVEV (reference sequence). CDR3 length: 15 residues. Deletions cut 5 bases from V and 5 bases from J, with 15 bases between. CDR3 DNA sequence: TGTGCCAGCAGTCCAGGGACGGCGGGGACCGGGGAGCTGTTTTTT. Amino acids: CASSPGTAGTGELFF.

The count of this clone is one. The chain has TRBV28 and TRBJ2-2, with TRBD1 as a possible D gene (6 bases). Germline V CDR1 and CDR2: MDHEN, SYDVKM. The V and J ends lost 6 bases and 6 bases respectively, with 11 bases between them. The CDR3 has 13 amino acids. The CDR3 reads CASRLRGSGELFF. The CDR3 nucleotides are TGTGCCAGCAGACTCAGGGGATCCGGGGAGCTGTTTTTT.

This clone was seen only once. The chain couples TRBV9 to TRBJ1-3; D call uncertain. The V end was cut by 1 base, the J end by 4 bases, with 9 bases between. Germline V gene lookup returns CDR1 SGDLS and CDR2 YYNGEE. The length of the CDR3 is 14 residues. Here the CDR3 reads CASSVFSSGNTIYF. CDR3 coding DNA: TGTGCCAGCAGCGTATTCAGTAGCGGAAACACCATATATTTT.

The CDR3 DNA is TGTGCCAGCAGCTTGGACTACTCCACAGATACGCAGTATTTT. As protein: CASSLDYSTDTQYF. V and J are TRBV11-2 and TRBJ2-3, with a tentative D call TRBD2 (6 bases). Germline V lookup: CDR1 SGHAT, CDR2 FQNNGV. V lost 3 bases to trimming and J lost 2 bases, with 9 bases between them. The CDR3 runs to 14 residues. Filled out from reference TRBV11-2 and TRBJ2-3, the complete variable domain reads EAGVAQSPRYKIIEKRQSVAFWCNPISGHATLYWYQQILGQGPKLLIQFQNNGVVDDSQLPKDRFSAERLKGVDSTLKIQPAKLEDSAVYLCASSLDYSTDTQYFGPGTRLTVL.

This chain connects TRBV14 to TRBJ1-2; D perhaps matches TRBD1 (5 bases). The CDR3 is 15 amino acids. V was pared by 0 bases and J by 6 bases, with 14 bases between. The germline CDR1 and CDR2 sequences are SGHDN and FVKESK. CDR3 in DNA: TGTGCCAGCAGCCAAGATAAGTGGGACTTTAATGGCTACACCTTC. Encoded protein: CASSQDKWDFNGYTF.

The chain carries TRBV2 and TRBJ2-1, with 10 bases aligning to TRBD2. V trimming: 6 bases; J trimming: 3 bases; junction bases outside the gene matches: 5. Germline-derived CDR1 and CDR2 are SNHLY and FYNNEI. CDR3 length equals 15 residues. The CDR3 loop reads CASRPSGRDYNEQFF. The DNA for the CDR3 is TGTGCCAGCAGACCCAGCGGGAGGGACTACAATGAGCAGTTCTTC.

This chain connects TRBV4-1 to TRBJ2-1, with 12 bases that match TRBD2. Germline CDR1 and CDR2: MGHRA and YSYEKL. V lost 4 bases to trimming and J lost 3 bases; unmatched junction nucleotides: 7. CDR3 length: 17 residues. The chain's CDR3 is CASSPASGRGDYNEQFF. The CDR3 bases are TGCGCCAGCAGCCCTGCTAGCGGGAGGGGGGACTACAATGAGCAGTTCTTC.